These T cell receptor beta chains were read from a single sample in a study of shared clonotypes between healthy human individuals. Measured with immunoSEQ multiplex PCR; TCRdb has only the in-frame clones, and not every one. The table records 2 million to 2.5 million clones, approximately 94% of them present only once. Sequenced: naive CD4+ T cells sorted from blood. These receptors were collected from a man between 18 and 35 years old in good health. CDR3s include the opening cysteine and the closing phenylalanine or tryptophan. The D gene is left open where the match is weak. Some rows have no size entry. The others give once, few or many, or a class for an expanded clone.

v_call: TRBV10-1; j_call: TRBJ1-5; clone_size: .; d_call: .; cdr3_nt: TGCGCCAGCAGTGGCGGAGGCCGAAATAGCAATCAGCCCCAGCATTTT; cdr3_aa: CASSGGGRNSNQPQHF
v_call: TRBV5-1; j_call: TRBJ1-6; clone_size: few; d_call: TRBD1; cdr3_nt: TGCGCCAGCAGCGGAGGGACAGGCGGTAATTCACCCCTCCACTTT; cdr3_aa: CASSGGTGGNSPLHF
v_call: TRBV7-6; j_call: TRBJ1-4; clone_size: .; d_call: .; cdr3_nt: TGTGCCAGCAGCTTAGGGGCTACTAATGAAAAACTGTTTTTT; cdr3_aa: CASSLGATNEKLFF
v_call: TRBV9; j_call: TRBJ1-2; clone_size: .; d_call: .; cdr3_nt: TGTGCCAGCAGCCTCATACAGGGAGCTAACTATGGCTACACCTTC; cdr3_aa: CASSLIQGANYGYTF
v_call: TRBV7-2; j_call: TRBJ1-5; clone_size: .; d_call: .; cdr3_nt: TGTGCCAGCAGCTGGGGGAATAGCAATCAGCCCCAGCATTTT; cdr3_aa: CASSWGNSNQPQHF
v_call: TRBV7-2; j_call: TRBJ2-4; clone_size: .; d_call: .; cdr3_nt: TGTGCCAGCAGCCCAATGTACAGCAAAAACATTCAGTACTTC; cdr3_aa: CASSPMYSKNIQYF
v_call: TRBV2; j_call: TRBJ1-5; clone_size: .; d_call: .; cdr3_nt: TGTGCCAGCAATCCTGCCCCCAAGAATCGGGATCAGCCCCAGCATTTT; cdr3_aa: CASNPAPKNRDQPQHF
v_call: TRBV5-1; j_call: TRBJ2-4; clone_size: .; d_call: TRBD1; cdr3_nt: TGCGCCAGCAGAGAAGGGGGCGGCCTAGCCAAAAACATTCAGTACTTC; cdr3_aa: CASREGGGLAKNIQYF
v_call: TRBV5-6; j_call: TRBJ2-5; clone_size: once; d_call: .; cdr3_nt: TGTGCCAGCAGCCGTCAAGAGACCCAGTACTTC; cdr3_aa: CASSRQETQYF
v_call: TRBV6-1; j_call: TRBJ1-6; clone_size: .; d_call: .; cdr3_nt: TGTGCCAGCAGAGAGAGAAATAATTCACCCCTCCACTTT; cdr3_aa: CASRERNNSPLHF
v_call: TRBV10-2; j_call: TRBJ1-4; clone_size: .; d_call: .; cdr3_nt: TGCGCCAGCAGTGAAAACTCGGGAGCCGGGGTTTTT; cdr3_aa: CASSENSGAGVF
v_call: TRBV5-1; j_call: TRBJ2-2; clone_size: .; d_call: .; cdr3_nt: TGCGCCAGCCGAATTACGCTTAAGGGAGGCCCCACCGGGGAGCTGTTTTTT; cdr3_aa: CASRITLKGGPTGELFF
v_call: TRBV9; j_call: TRBJ1-1; clone_size: .; d_call: TRBD1; cdr3_nt: TGTGCCAGCAGCGCTGGACAGGGCAGGACTGAAGCTTTCTTT; cdr3_aa: CASSAGQGRTEAFF
v_call: TRBV5-1; j_call: TRBJ2-7; clone_size: .; d_call: .; cdr3_nt: TGCGCCAGGTCTCCGGTCCTCTCCTACGAGCAGTACTTC; cdr3_aa: CARSPVLSYEQYF
v_call: TRBV5-1; j_call: TRBJ2-7; clone_size: .; d_call: TRBD1; cdr3_nt: TGCGCCAGCAGCCAAGGACCGGGACAGGGGGTTCAGTACTTC; cdr3_aa: CASSQGPGQGVQYF
v_call: TRBV4-1; j_call: TRBJ2-1; clone_size: .; d_call: TRBD1; cdr3_nt: TGCGCCAGCCGTAGACAGGGGGCTAACAATGAGCAGTTCTTC; cdr3_aa: CASRRQGANNEQFF
v_call: TRBV10-3; j_call: TRBJ2-1; clone_size: .; d_call: TRBD2; cdr3_nt: TGTGCCATCAGCGGGACTAGCGGGAGGTCGAGCTCCTACAATGAGCAGTTCTTC; cdr3_aa: CAISGTSGRSSSYNEQFF